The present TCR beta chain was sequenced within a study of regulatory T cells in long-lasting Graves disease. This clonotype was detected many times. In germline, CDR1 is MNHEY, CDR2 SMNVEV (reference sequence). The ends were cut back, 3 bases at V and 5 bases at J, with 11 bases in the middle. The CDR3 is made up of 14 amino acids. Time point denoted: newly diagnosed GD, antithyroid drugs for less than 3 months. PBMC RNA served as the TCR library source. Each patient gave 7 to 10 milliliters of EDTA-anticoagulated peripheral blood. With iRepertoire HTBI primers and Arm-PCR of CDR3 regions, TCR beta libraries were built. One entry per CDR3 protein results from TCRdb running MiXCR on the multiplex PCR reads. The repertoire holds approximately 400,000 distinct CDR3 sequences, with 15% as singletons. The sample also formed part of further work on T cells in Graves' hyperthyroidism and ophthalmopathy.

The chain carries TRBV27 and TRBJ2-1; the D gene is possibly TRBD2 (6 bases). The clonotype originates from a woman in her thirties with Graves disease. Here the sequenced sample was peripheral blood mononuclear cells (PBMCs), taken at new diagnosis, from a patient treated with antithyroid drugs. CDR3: CASSLVGGHNEQFF. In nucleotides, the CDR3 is TGTGCCAGCAGTTTGGTGGGAGGCCACAATGAGCAGTTCTTC.